Presented here are 9 T cell receptor beta chains from one specimen sequenced in a study of blood T cell dynamics during melanoma immunotherapy. The time point here: pre-treatment baseline. Clones were sequenced by immunoSEQ multiplex PCR, and TCRdb holds only the in-frame ones, with some missing. The sample carries 20,000 to 25,000 clones, nearly 90% recorded once. This material consisted of blood, taken from a patient treated with checkpoint blockade. These TCRs come from a human donor with melanoma.

This chain uses TRBV7-9 with TRBJ1-5; a weak D match, TRBD1 (6 bases). Trimming removed 5 bases from V and 4 bases from J, with 15 bases in between. Germline loops: CDR1 SEHNR, CDR2 FQNEAQ (reference sequence). This CDR3 spans 15 amino acids. DNA for the CDR3: TGTGCCAGCAGCCCGGGGGCCACAGCTAATCAGCCCCAGCATTTT. Translating gives CASSPGATANQPQHF.

This sequence joins TRBV4-1 and TRBJ1-1; D is ambiguous. The CDR3 has 14 residues. In germline, CDR1 is MGHRA, CDR2 YSYEKL. Trimming left V 0 bases short and J 3 bases short, with 8 bases between. For the CDR3, the DNA is TGCGCCAGCAGCCAAGATTTACGGGACACTGAAGCTTTCTTT. Encoded protein: CASSQDLRDTEAFF.

The CDR3, as DNA: TGTGCCAGCACGCGGGAATGGACCGGGGAGCTGTTTTTT. Translation gives CASTREWTGELFF. This sequence joins TRBV6-5 and TRBJ2-2; D is possibly TRBD2 (6 bases). The germline gives CDR1 MNHEY, CDR2 SVGAGI. The CDR3 runs 13 residues. Trimming shortened V by 7 bases and J by 5 bases, and 11 bases separated the two germline ends.

In this sample, this clone turned up once. V is TRBV15 and J is TRBJ1-1; D is unclear. CDR1 LNHNV and CDR2 YYDKDF come from the germline V gene (reference sequence). The CDR3 consists of 14 residues. V lost 0 bases and J 1 base, leaving 6 bases between the germline ends. The DNA of the CDR3 is TGTGCCACCAGCAGAGATCGGGGGAACACTGAAGCTTTCTTT. It yields the protein CATSRDRGNTEAFF.

The V and J genes are TRBV5-3 and TRBJ2-3, with D possibly TRBD2 on 6 matching bases. TRBV5-3 is an ORF; its function is uncertain. This CDR3 contains 16 residues. V gave up 6 bases and J gave up 2 bases, with 19 bases separating them. CDR3 DNA: TGTGCCAGAAACAAAGGGAAGGGAGGATACACAGATACGCAGTATTTT. Protein sequence: CARNKGKGGYTDTQYF.

V and J are TRBV7-6 and TRBJ1-5; no reliable D call. This CDR3 comprises 15 residues. Germline assignment: CDR1 SGHVS and CDR2 FNYEAQ. V was trimmed by 2 bases and J by 4 bases, leaving 12 bases between them. The chain's CDR3 is CASSLYSGGNQPQHF. CDR3 nucleotides: TGTGCCAGCAGCTTATATTCCGGCGGAAATCAGCCCCAGCATTTT.

This clone was observed a few times. The chain uses TRBV5-1 and TRBJ2-7, with 9 bases identical to TRBD1. The junction had 9 bases not matched to a gene; V was cut back by 4 bases and J by 4 bases. Germline V CDR1 and CDR2: SGHRS, YFSETQ. The CDR3 sequence is 15 residues long. CDR3 nucleotides: TGCGCCAGCAGCCCTCCGGGACAGGGACCTTACGAGCAGTACTTC. Protein product: CASSPPGQGPYEQYF.

In DNA, the CDR3 is TGTGCCAGCAGATTCGGGACAGCGAATCAGCCCCAGCATTTT. Its protein is CASRFGTANQPQHF. The chain joins TRBV28 to TRBJ1-5; 7 positions match TRBD1. The CDR3 is 14 amino acids. Losses at the gene ends were 6 bases for V and 4 bases for J; bases not matched to a gene: 6. The germline gives CDR1 MDHEN, CDR2 SYDVKM.

This sequence joins TRBV2 and TRBJ2-7; TRBD1 might be the D (6 bases). Trimming stripped 10 bases from V and 5 bases from J, with 18 bases between. CDR1 SNHLY and CDR2 FYNNEI come from the germline V gene. The CDR3 spans 13 residues. This chain's CDR3 is CANVFGGENEQYF. The CDR3 nucleotides read TGTGCCAACGTTTTTGGGGGCGAGAACGAGCAGTACTTC.